This entry features one T cell receptor beta chain sequence. The table came from immunoSEQ multiplex PCR; TCRdb's copy has only in-frame clones and leaves some out. In the table there are 100,000 to 150,000 clones, roughly 82% of which are singletons. Germline CDR1 is LGHDT and CDR2 is YNNKEL (reference sequence). This CDR3 region has 15 residues. Trimming cost V 3 bases and J 0 bases; bases outside gene matches: 2. These data are taken from a study of blood T cell repertoires in COVID-19. The source of this sequence is a human donor in a cohort sampled during active COVID-19. The rearrangement joins TRBV3-1 (or the pseudogene TRBV3-2) to TRBJ1-3; 7 nucleotides align to TRBD1. Sequences were obtained from peripheral blood. As DNA, the CDR3 is TGTGCCAGCAGCCAGACAGGGAGCTCTGGAAACACCATATATTTT. This encodes CASSQTGSSGNTIYF.